Below, one TCR beta chain is given with its context. Antigen specificity is unknown. With a J-beta primer mix and a sample-barcoded 5' primer, a second PCR ran about 7 to 12 cycles. TCRdb redid the calling of the 5' RACE reads with MiXCR, one entry per CDR3 protein. In the table there are approximately 850,000 distinct CDR3 sequences, roughly 50% of which are singletons. This entry belongs to a study of blood T cells in healthy people across ages. Study in general: Roughly one uniquely barcoded beta molecule per two T cells was captured.

Germline V gives CDR1 SGHRS, CDR2 YFSETQ. There are 15 residues in the CDR3. The extraction recovered at least 5.5 micrograms of total RNA per sample. Findings and caveats of the study: With naive T cell percentage, TCR beta diversity showed a strong correlation.

The TCR comes from a man aged 25 to 40 in good health. The V gene is TRBV5-1, the J gene TRBJ2-4, with D unclear. Matching the DNA end better, TRBJ2-7 makes the J call doubtful. The source material was blood. CDR3: CASSLVPEGFYEQYF. The CDR3 DNA reads TGCGCCAGCAGCTTGGTCCCGGAAGGATTCTACGAGCAGTACTTC.